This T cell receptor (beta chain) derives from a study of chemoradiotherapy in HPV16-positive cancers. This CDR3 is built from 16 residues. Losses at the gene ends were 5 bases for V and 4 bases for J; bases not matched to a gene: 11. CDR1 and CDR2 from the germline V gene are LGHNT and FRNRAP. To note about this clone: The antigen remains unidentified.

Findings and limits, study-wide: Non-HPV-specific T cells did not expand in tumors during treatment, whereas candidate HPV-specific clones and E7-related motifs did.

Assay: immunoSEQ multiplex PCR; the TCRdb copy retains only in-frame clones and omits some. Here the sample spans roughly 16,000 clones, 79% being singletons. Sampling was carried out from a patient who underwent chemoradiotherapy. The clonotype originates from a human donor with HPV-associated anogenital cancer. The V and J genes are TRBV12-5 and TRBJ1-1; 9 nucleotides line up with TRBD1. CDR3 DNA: TGTGCTAGTGGTAACCACAGGGGGCAAGGCGTCACTGAAGCTTTCTTT. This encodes CASGNHRGQGVTEAFF.